These 10 T cell receptor beta chains originate from one sample sequenced in a study of early T cells in non-severe SARS-CoV-2 infection (dated by TCRdb to the early 2020s). The library was obtained by 5' RACE. Sequencing was performed on a NextSeq 500. The public reads were run again by TCRdb, first through fastp at Q25 and then through MiXCR, and only productive beta chains were kept. A single entry per CDR3 protein holds the most common genes and DNA from its merged rows. This sample holds tens of thousands of distinct CDR3 sequences; about 16% were observed only once. Less than 7% of the sample is taken by the ten largest. The sample was whole blood. All receptors come from an adult who was a healthcare worker with PCR-confirmed SARS-CoV-2 infection or an uninfected control (not recorded which).

The rearrangement uses TRBV20-1 and TRBJ2-1; D not certain. V was pared by 0 bases and J by 5 bases, with 5 bases between. There are 12 residues in the CDR3. Germline-derived CDR1 and CDR2 are DFQATT and SNEGSKA (reference sequence). For the CDR3, the DNA is TGCAGTGCTAGAGATCTTAACAATGAGCAGTTCTTC. Protein product: CSARDLNNEQFF.

The chain recombines TRBV5-1 with TRBJ1-2, with 7 bases that match TRBD1. Trimming at V came to 2 bases and at J to 3 bases, leaving 4 bases not matched to a gene. The germline CDR1 and CDR2 sequences are SGHRS and YFSETQ. There are 14 residues in the CDR3. DNA for the CDR3: TGCGCCAGCAGCTTAGCCGGGACAGACTATGGCTACACCTTC. Translated, it gives CASSLAGTDYGYTF.

In nucleotides, the CDR3 is TGTGCCAGCAGGACAGACAACACCGGGGAGCTGTTTTTT. Protein: CASRTDNTGELFF. This chain joins TRBV6-2 or TRBV6-3 and TRBJ2-2; D possibly corresponds to TRBD1 (5 bases). The ends were cut back, 6 bases at V and 2 bases at J, with 7 bases in the middle. Germline loops: CDR1 MNHEY, CDR2 SVGEGT. The CDR3 consists of 13 residues.

This clonotype was picked up a small number of times. The chain combines TRBV6-1 with TRBJ2-2; 8 bases line up with TRBD2. CDR1 is MNHNS, CDR2 SASEGT, per germline. The CDR3 is 15 amino acids. Trimming at V came to 8 bases and at J to 6 bases, leaving 11 bases not matched to a gene. CDR3 DNA: TGTGCCAGCGCGGAGCCCAGCGGGAGTCCCGGGGAGCTGTTTTTT. Translation gives CASAEPSGSPGELFF.

This clonotype was recorded a few times. CDR3 in DNA: TGTGCCAGCAGTCCAAGACAGAACTATGGCTACACCTTC. Amino acid sequence: CASSPRQNYGYTF. The chain is built from TRBV12-3 or TRBV12-4 and TRBJ1-2, with D possibly TRBD1 on 5 matching bases. V gave up 5 bases and J gave up 2 bases, with 9 bases separating them. The CDR3 runs to 13 residues.

The gene calls are TRBV5-5 and TRBJ2-1; 7 bases align to TRBD1. The CDR3 totals 13 residues. J was trimmed by 9 bases and V by 4 bases; bases with no gene match: 7. The germline CDR1 and CDR2 sequences are SGHKS and YYEKEE (reference sequence). Here the CDR3 DNA reads TGTGCCAGCAGCCAGCAGGGGGTCAGTGAGCAGTTCTTC. Residues: CASSQQGVSEQFF. Variable domain in full (rest from reference TRBV5-5 and TRBJ2-1): DAGVTQSPTHLIKTRGQQVTLRCSPISGHKSVSWYQQVLGQGPQFIFQYYEKEERGRGNFPDRFSARQFPNYSSELNVNALLLGDSALYLCASSQQGVSEQFFGPGTRLTVL.

This clonotype was observed many times. The chain has TRBV6-2 or TRBV6-3 and TRBJ2-7; a possible D gene is TRBD2 (6 bases). Germline V gene lookup returns CDR1 MNHEY and CDR2 SVGEGT. The CDR3 length is 14 residues. Trimming removed 8 bases from V and 1 base from J, with 15 bases in between. CDR3 sequence reads: CASSLSGISYEQYF. CDR3 in DNA: TGTGCCAGCTCCCTTAGCGGCATTTCCTACGAGCAGTACTTC.

The chain employs TRBV9 and TRBJ2-1, with D uncertain. Germline CDR1 is SGDLS and CDR2 is YYNGEE. Between the trimmed V and J ends, which lost 0 bases and 2 bases, there was a span of 3 bases. This CDR3 contains 13 residues. In DNA, the CDR3 is TGTGCCAGCAGCGTAGGGACCTACAATGAGCAGTTCTTC. Protein: CASSVGTYNEQFF. Supplemented by reference TRBV9 and TRBJ2-1, the full variable domain reads DSGVTQTPKHLITATGQRVTLRCSPRSGDLSVYWYQQSLDQGLQFLIQYYNGEERAKGNILERFSAQQFPDLHSELNLSSLELGDSALYFCASSVGTYNEQFFGPGTRLTVL.

This clonotype was observed many times. The rearrangement links TRBV2 to TRBJ2-1; D remains unclear. V shed 3 bases and J shed 5 bases, with 8 bases lying between them. The CDR3 length is 13 residues. In germline, CDR1 is SNHLY, CDR2 FYNNEI. The CDR3 region has the DNA TGTGCCAGCAGTGAGTCGTTGAACAATGAGCAGTTCTTC. It is translated as CASSESLNNEQFF.

This clonotype was observed at least ten times. The chain links TRBV20-1 to TRBJ2-1, with 8 bases fitting TRBD2. The ends lost 5 bases at V and 6 bases at J; junction bases unmatched: 3. Germline V lookup: CDR1 DFQATT, CDR2 SNEGSKA (reference sequence). The CDR3 is made up of 12 amino acids. The chain's CDR3 is CSAGTSSNEQFF. The CDR3 DNA reads as TGCAGTGCTGGGACTAGTTCCAATGAGCAGTTCTTC.